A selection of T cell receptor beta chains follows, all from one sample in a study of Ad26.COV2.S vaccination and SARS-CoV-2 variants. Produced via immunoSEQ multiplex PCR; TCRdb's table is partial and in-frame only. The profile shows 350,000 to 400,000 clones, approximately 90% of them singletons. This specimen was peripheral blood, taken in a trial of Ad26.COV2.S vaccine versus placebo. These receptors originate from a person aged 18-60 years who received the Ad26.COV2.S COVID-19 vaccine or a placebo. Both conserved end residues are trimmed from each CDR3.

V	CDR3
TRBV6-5	ASTDPRGNYGYT
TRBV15	ATSIAATGWGDGYT
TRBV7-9	ASSFTGTNYEQY
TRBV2	ASRGTGGAAGGTEAF
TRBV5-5	ASSSLSRATNEKLF
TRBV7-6	ASSPRGSYDRQETQY
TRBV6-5	ASNPQGFGTEAF
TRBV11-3	ASSLDIVTGGGTEAF
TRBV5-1	ASLLADEQY
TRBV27	ASSFPANNEQF
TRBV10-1	ASSQQGPYEQY
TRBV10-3	ANSLTGRDGYT
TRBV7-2	ASSRETQY
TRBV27	ASSPLGGLTDTQY
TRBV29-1	SAKDLVGYT
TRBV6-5	ASKVLMNTEAF
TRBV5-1	ASSFEAGGPGETQY
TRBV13	ASSPTDGGGTEAF
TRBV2	ASNEDSTGYT
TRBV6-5	ASSYYEGSPLH
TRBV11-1	ASSFLGPEAF
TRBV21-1	ASSKVVRGPYNEQF
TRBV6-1	ASSDSTGSYEQY
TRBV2	ASSVRDKETQY
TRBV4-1	ASSHLATRFYEQY
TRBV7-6	ASRSPGGTEAF
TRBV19	ASSTDRSSGNTIY
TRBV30	AWSHSQETQY
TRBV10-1	ASTHPTSSHTDTQY
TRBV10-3	AIGQGDTGELF
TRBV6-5	ASSYIIDYEQY
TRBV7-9	ASSPKSHTGELF
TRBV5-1	ASFKTGTDSYNEQF